The 7 T cell receptor beta chains listed next were all sequenced from one sample in a study of chemoradiotherapy in HPV16-positive cancers. Profiled with immunoSEQ multiplex PCR; TCRdb holds only in-frame clones, not every one. Of approximately 34,000 clones detected, roughly nine tenths appear once; the ten largest clones hold around 3.1%. The starting material was blood, obtained from a patient who underwent chemoradiotherapy. The receptors were gathered from a human donor with HPV-associated anogenital cancer.

This clone has only one observation. V gene TRBV7-2 combines with J gene TRBJ2-7; TRBD1 matches 8 bases. The CDR3 totals 14 residues. The germline V gene encodes CDR1 SGHTA and CDR2 FQGNSA. The J segment lost 5 bases and the V segment lost 5 bases, leaving 8 bases of the junction unmatched. The CDR3 spells CASSPDRGVNEQYF. DNA of the CDR3: TGTGCCAGCAGCCCCGACAGGGGTGTGAACGAGCAGTACTTC. Drawing the rest from reference TRBV7-2 and TRBJ2-7, the complete variable domain is GAGVSQSPSNKVTEKGKDVELRCDPISGHTALYWYRQSLGQGLEFLIYFQGNSAPDKSGLPSDRFSAERTGGSVSTLTIQRTQQEDSAVYLCASSPDRGVNEQYFGPGTRLTVT.

V is TRBV11-3 and J is TRBJ2-3, with 8 bases that match TRBD2. The CDR3 loop spans 13 amino acids. Unmatched junction bases numbered 1, after V lost 3 bases and J lost 5 bases. The germline V gene encodes CDR1 SGHNT and CDR2 YENEEA. The CDR3 DNA sequence: TGTGCCAGCAGCTTCGCGGGGGGAGATACGCAGTATTTT. Its protein is CASSFAGGDTQYF. Full variable domain (remainder filled in from reference TRBV11-3 and TRBJ2-3): EAGVVQSPRYKIIEKKQPVAFWCNPISGHNTLYWYLQNLGQGPELLIRYENEEAVDDSQLPKDRFSAERLKGVDSTLKIQPAELGDSAVYLCASSFAGGDTQYFGPGTRLTVL.

This clone was recorded once. The V and J genes are TRBV7-2 and TRBJ1-2; D not resolved. The CDR3 totals 12 residues. Trimming stripped 1 base from V and 7 bases from J, with 7 bases between. Germline V gene sequence: CDR1 SGHTA, CDR2 FQGNSA. CDR3: CASSLVRRGYTF. CDR3 in DNA: TGTGCCAGCAGCTTAGTCAGGCGTGGCTACACCTTC.

The V call is TRBV7-6, the J call TRBJ1-5; D gene uncertain. The CDR3 is 14 amino acids. Trimming pared 0 bases from V and 3 bases from J, leaving 6 bases between. Germline lookup yields CDR1 SGHVS and CDR2 FNYEAQ. The CDR3 sequence: CASSLAGFNQPQHF. CDR3 nucleotides: TGTGCCAGCAGCTTAGCAGGTTTCAATCAGCCCCAGCATTTT.

J is TRBJ2-4 and V is TRBV12-5; D unresolved. This CDR3 region has 12 residues. CDR1 LGHNT and CDR2 FRNRAP come from the germline V gene. V lost 1 base to trimming and J lost 7 bases, with 5 bases between them. The CDR3 region is CASGLAGNIQYF. The CDR3 DNA reads TGTGCTAGTGGTTTGGCCGGGAACATTCAGTACTTC.

The J gene is TRBJ1-3, the V gene TRBV6-5; D perhaps matches TRBD1 (5 bases). V was trimmed by 6 bases and J by 4 bases, leaving 16 bases between them. CDR3 size: 15 residues. CDR1 MNHEY and CDR2 SVGAGI come from the germline V gene. The CDR3 reads CASRRGETIGNTIYF. In DNA form, the CDR3 reads TGTGCCAGCAGGCGGGGGGAGACAATCGGAAACACCATATATTTT.

This chain uses TRBV7-3 with TRBJ2-3; 13 nucleotides agree with TRBD2. CDR3 length: 16 residues. Looked up from germline, CDR1 is SGHTA and CDR2 is FQGTGA. V was clipped by 2 bases and J by 2 bases; unmatched bases: 1. The CDR3 coding sequence is TGTGCCAGCAGCTTAGGGACTAGCGGGACCACAGATACGCAGTATTTT. It codes for CASSLGTSGTTDTQYF.